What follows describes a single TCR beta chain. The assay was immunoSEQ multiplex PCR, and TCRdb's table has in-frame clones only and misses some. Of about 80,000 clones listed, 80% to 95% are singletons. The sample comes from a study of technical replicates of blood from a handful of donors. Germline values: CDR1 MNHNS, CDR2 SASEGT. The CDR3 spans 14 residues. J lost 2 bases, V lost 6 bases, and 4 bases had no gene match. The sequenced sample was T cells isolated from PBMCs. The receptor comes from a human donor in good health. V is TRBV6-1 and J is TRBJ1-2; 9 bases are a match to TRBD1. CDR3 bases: TGTGCCAGCAGGGCGGGACAGGGAAACTATGGCTACACCTTC. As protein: CASRAGQGNYGYTF.